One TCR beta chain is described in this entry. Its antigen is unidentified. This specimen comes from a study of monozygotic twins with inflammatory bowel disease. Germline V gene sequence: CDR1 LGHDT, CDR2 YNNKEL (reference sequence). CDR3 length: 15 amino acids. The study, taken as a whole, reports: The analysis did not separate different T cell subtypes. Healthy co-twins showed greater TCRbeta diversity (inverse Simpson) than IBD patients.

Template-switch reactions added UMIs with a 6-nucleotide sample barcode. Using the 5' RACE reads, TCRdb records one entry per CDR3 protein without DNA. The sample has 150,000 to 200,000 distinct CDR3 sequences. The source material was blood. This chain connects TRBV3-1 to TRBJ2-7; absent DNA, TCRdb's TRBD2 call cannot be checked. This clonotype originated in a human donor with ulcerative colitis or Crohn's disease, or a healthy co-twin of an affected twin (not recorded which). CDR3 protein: CASSQSTSVVYEQYF.